Listed here are 5 T cell receptor beta chains from one sample, sequenced in a study of cytomegalovirus exposure and HLA in healthy donors. PCR primers comprised 60 Vbeta and 13 Jbeta primers. Method: immunoSEQ multiplex PCR; TCRdb's copy keeps in-frame clones and lacks some. The sample holds more than 150,000 clones, 65% to 85% seen once. Sequenced: PBMCs. Receptors were obtained from a woman younger than 45 in good health and CMV-seropositive.

The rearrangement links TRBV5-1 to TRBJ2-1; D perhaps matches TRBD2 (7 bases). This CDR3 is built from 15 residues. The germline V and J ends were trimmed by 1 base and 4 bases, with 12 bases remaining between them. Germline V gives CDR1 SGHRS, CDR2 YFSETQ. In DNA form, the CDR3 reads TGCGCCAGCAGCTTGCGGGGGGCTGAATACAATGAGCAGTTCTTC. Translating it yields CASSLRGAEYNEQFF.

This rearrangement joins TRBV5-1 to TRBJ2-2, with 9 positions matching TRBD2. The V gene's germline CDR1 is SGHRS and CDR2 YFSETQ. This CDR3 is built from 16 residues. V shed 2 bases and J 7 bases; nucleotides not matched to a gene: 9. CDR3 sequence: CASSFRVAGEGGELFF. Written as DNA, the CDR3 is TGCGCCAGCAGCTTTCGAGTAGCGGGAGAGGGCGGGGAGCTGTTTTTT.

This sequence joins TRBV25-1 and TRBJ2-7, with TRBD1 matching over 8 bases. CDR1 MGHDK and CDR2 SYGVNS come from the germline V gene. Unmatched junction bases numbered 8, after V lost 2 bases and J lost 2 bases. The CDR3 has 16 amino acids. This CDR3 is CASSEPGQGGTYEQYF. Written as DNA, the CDR3 is TGTGCCAGCAGTGAACCCGGACAGGGCGGAACCTACGAGCAGTACTTC.

This chain links TRBV4-2 with TRBJ1-4; a weak D match, TRBD1 (6 bases). Trimming left V 0 bases short and J 8 bases short, with 16 bases between. Germline V CDR1 and CDR2: LGHNA, YNFKEQ. This CDR3 is 16 amino acids long. This CDR3 is CASSQDRGGREEKLFF. CDR3 nucleotides: TGTGCCAGCAGCCAAGACCGTGGGGGCAGGGAGGAAAAACTGTTTTTT.

This chain connects TRBV6-5 to TRBJ2-7, with 8 bases identical to TRBD1. V trimming: 5 bases; J trimming: 4 bases; junction bases outside the gene matches: 7. The CDR3 has 14 residues. The V gene's germline CDR1 is MNHEY and CDR2 SVGAGI. CDR3 nucleotide sequence: TGTGCCAGCAGTCGGACAGGGAAACCGTACGAGCAGTACTTC. Amino acids: CASSRTGKPYEQYF.